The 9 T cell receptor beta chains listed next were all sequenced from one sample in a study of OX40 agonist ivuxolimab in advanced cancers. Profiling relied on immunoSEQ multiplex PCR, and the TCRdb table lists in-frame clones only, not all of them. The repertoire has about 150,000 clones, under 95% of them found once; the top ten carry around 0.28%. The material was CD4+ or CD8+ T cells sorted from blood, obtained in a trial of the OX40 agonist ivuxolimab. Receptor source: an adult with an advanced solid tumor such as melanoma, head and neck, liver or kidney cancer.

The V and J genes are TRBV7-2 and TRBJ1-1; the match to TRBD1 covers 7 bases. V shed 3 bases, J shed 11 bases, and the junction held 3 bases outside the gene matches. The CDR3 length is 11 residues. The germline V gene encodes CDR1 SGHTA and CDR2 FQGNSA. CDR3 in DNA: TGTGCCAGCAGCTTCACAGGGGCCGCTTTCTTT. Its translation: CASSFTGAAFF.

CDR3 coding DNA: TGCGCCAGCAGCCGAGAAGACAGGCCCTATGGCTACACCTTC. Translating it yields CASSREDRPYGYTF. The V and J genes are TRBV4-3 and TRBJ1-2; tentatively, D is TRBD1 (6 bases). Trimming removed 4 bases at V and 4 bases at J, with 13 bases between. The CDR3 loop spans 14 amino acids. The germline CDR1 and CDR2 sequences are LGHNA and YSLEER.

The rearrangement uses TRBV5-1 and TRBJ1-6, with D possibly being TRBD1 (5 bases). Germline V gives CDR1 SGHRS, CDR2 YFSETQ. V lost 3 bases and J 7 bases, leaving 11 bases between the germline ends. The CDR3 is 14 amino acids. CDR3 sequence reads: CASSWSGGNSPLHF. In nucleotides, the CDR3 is TGCGCCAGCAGCTGGTCGGGGGGGAATTCACCCCTCCACTTT.

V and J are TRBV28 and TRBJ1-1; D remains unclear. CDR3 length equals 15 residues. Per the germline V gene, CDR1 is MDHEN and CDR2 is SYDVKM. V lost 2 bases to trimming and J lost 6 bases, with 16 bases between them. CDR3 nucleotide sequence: TGTGCCAGCAGTTTAACGAGGACTGGGAGGGCTGAAGCTTTCTTT. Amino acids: CASSLTRTGRAEAFF.

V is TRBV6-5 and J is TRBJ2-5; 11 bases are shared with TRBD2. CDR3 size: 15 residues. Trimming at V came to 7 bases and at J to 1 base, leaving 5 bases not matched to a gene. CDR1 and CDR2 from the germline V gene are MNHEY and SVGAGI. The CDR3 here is CASTKTSGAQETQYF. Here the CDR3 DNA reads TGTGCCAGCACTAAGACTAGCGGGGCCCAAGAGACCCAGTACTTC.

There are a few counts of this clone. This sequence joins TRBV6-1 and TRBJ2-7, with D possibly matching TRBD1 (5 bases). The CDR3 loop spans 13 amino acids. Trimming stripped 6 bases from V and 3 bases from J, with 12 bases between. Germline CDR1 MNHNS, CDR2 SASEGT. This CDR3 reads CASSSADSYEQYF. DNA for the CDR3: TGTGCCAGCAGCTCCGCCGACAGCTACGAGCAGTACTTC.

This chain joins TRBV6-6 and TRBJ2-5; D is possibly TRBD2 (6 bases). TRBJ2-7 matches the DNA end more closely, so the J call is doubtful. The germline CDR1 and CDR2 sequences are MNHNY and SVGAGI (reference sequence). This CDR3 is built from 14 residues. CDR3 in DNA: TGTGCCAGCAGTTCTAGCGCAGGGACCTACGAGCAGTACTTC. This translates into CASSSSAGTYEQYF.

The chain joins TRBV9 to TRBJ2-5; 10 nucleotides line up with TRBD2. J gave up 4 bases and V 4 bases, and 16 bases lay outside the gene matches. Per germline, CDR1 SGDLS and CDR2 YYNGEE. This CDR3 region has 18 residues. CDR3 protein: CASSPVPAGGPWGETQYF. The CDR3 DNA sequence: TGTGCCAGCAGCCCCGTGCCAGCGGGAGGGCCGTGGGGAGAGACCCAGTACTTC.

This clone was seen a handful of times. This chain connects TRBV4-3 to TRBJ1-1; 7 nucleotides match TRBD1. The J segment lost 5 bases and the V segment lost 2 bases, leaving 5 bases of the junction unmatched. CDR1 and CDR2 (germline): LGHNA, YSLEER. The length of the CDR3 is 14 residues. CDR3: CASSQNRGWTEAFF. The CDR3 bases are TGCGCCAGCAGCCAAAACAGGGGCTGGACTGAAGCTTTCTTT.